This T cell receptor (beta chain) was sequenced during a study of blood T cell repertoires in COVID-19. CDR3 length: 13 amino acids. Trimming at V came to 9 bases and at J to 7 bases, leaving 6 bases not matched to a gene. Germline V lookup: CDR1 SGHTA, CDR2 FQGNSA. Data came from immunoSEQ multiplex PCR; TCRdb stores just in-frame clones and leaves some out. The sample has around 200,000 clones, over 70% seen once. The V call is TRBV7-2, the J call TRBJ2-3; 11 bases line up with TRBD2. The clonotype was recovered from a woman between 70 and 85 years old with acute or convalescent COVID-19. The specimen sequenced was peripheral blood. This CDR3 is CASHIAGGHTQYF. For the CDR3, the DNA is TGTGCCAGTCACATAGCGGGAGGGCATACGCAGTATTTT.